This TCR beta chain is drawn from a study of blood T cell repertoires in COVID-19. The V gene's germline CDR1 is MRHNA and CDR2 SNTAGT. CDR3 length: 16 amino acids. The junction had 1 base not matched to a gene; V was cut back by 1 base and J by 1 base. Some clones are missing from TCRdb's copy, which holds only in-frame ones; the method was immunoSEQ multiplex PCR. The data show some 190,000 clones, with 70% to 90% seen just once and around 3% held by the top ten. The sample consisted of peripheral blood. This receptor was taken from a man between 60 and 70 years old with acute or convalescent COVID-19. The chain is built from TRBV6-4 and TRBJ2-2; 9 positions match TRBD2. The CDR3 region has the DNA TGTGCCAGCAGTGACTTAGCGGGAGTGAACACCGGGGAGCTGTTTTTT. This translates into CASSDLAGVNTGELFF.